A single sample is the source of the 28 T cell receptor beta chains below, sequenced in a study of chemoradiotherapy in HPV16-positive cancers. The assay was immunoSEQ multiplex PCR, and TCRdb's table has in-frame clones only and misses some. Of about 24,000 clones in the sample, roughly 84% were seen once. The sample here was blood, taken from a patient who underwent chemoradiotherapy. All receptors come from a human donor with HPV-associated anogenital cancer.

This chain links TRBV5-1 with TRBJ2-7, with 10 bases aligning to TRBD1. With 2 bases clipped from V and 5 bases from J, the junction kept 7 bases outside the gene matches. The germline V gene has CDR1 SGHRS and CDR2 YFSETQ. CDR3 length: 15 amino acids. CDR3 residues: CASSLQGGQGDEQYF. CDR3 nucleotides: TGCGCCAGCAGCTTACAAGGCGGACAGGGGGACGAGCAGTACTTC.

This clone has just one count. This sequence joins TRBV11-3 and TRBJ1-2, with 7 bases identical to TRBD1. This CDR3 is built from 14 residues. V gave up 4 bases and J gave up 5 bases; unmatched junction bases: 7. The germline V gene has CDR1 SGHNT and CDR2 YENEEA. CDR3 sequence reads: CASSSAQGGYGYTF. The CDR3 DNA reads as TGTGCCAGCAGCTCGGCCCAGGGGGGTTATGGCTACACCTTC. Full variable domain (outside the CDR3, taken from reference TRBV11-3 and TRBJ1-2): EAGVVQSPRYKIIEKKQPVAFWCNPISGHNTLYWYLQNLGQGPELLIRYENEEAVDDSQLPKDRFSAERLKGVDSTLKIQPAELGDSAVYLCASSSAQGGYGYTFGSGTRLTVV.

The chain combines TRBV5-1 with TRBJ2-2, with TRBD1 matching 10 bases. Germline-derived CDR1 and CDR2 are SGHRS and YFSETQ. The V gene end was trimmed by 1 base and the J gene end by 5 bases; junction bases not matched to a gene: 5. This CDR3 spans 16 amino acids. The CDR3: CASSLRRTGGTGELFF. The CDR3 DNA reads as TGCGCCAGCAGCTTGCGGAGGACAGGGGGAACCGGGGAGCTGTTTTTT.

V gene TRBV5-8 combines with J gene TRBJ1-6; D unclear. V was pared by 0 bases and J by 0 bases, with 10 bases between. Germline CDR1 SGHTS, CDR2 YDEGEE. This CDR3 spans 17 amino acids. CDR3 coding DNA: TGTGCCAGCAGCTTGGTCGTCATAAGCTCCTATAATTCACCCCTCCACTTT. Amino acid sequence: CASSLVVISSYNSPLHF.

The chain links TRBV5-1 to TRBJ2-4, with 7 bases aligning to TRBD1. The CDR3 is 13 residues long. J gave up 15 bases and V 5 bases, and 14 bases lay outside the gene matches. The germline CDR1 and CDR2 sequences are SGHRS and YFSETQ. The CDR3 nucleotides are TGCGCCAGCAGTGAGACAGGGTCCGTCTTTGGGTACTTC. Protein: CASSETGSVFGYF. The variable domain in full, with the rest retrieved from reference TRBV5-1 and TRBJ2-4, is KAGVTQTPRYLIKTRGQQVTLSCSPISGHRSVSWYQQTPGQGLQFLFEYFSETQRNKGNFPGRFSGRQFSNSRSEMNVSTLELGDSALYLCASSETGSVFGYFGAGTRLSVL.

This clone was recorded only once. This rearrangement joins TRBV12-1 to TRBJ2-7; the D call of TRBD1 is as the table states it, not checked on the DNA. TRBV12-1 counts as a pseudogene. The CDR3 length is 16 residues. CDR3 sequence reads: CASTHRGPSFSYEQYF. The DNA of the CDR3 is TGTGCCAGCACCCACAGGGGCCCCAGTTTCAGCTACGAGCAGTACTTC.

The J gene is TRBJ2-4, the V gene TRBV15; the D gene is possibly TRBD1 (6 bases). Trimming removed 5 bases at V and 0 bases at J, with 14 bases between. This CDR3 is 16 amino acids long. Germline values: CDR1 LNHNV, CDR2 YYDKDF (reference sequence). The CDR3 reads CATSLRQEVAKNIQYF. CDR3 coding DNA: TGTGCCACCAGCCTCCGACAGGAGGTAGCCAAAAACATTCAGTACTTC. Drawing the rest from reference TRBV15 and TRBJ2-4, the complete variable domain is DAMVIQNPRYQVTQFGKPVTLSCSQTLNHNVMYWYQQKSSQAPKLLFHYYDKDFNNEADTPDNFQSRRPNTSFCFLDIRSPGLGDTAMYLCATSLRQEVAKNIQYFGAGTRLSVL.

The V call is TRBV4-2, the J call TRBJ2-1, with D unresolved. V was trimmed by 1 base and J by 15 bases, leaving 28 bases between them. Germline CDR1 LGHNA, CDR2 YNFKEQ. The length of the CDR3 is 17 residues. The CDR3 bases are TGTGCCAGCAGCCAAGTATATGACCGGAATACCCCCTTGAGTACGTTCTTC. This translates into CASSQVYDRNTPLSTFF.

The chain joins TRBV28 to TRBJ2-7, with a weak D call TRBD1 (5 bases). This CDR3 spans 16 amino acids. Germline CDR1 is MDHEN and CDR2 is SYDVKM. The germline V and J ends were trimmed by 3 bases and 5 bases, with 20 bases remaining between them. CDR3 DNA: TGTGCCAGCAGTTTGCGCGGATGGTGGGGCCAAAACGAGCAGTACTTC. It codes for CASSLRGWWGQNEQYF.

The CDR3 spells CASSREGGQTDTQYF. CDR3 bases: TGCGCCAGCAGCCGGGAAGGGGGGCAGACAGATACGCAGTATTTT. V and J are TRBV4-3 and TRBJ2-3; D is tentatively TRBD1 or TRBD2 (6 bases each). V was trimmed by 4 bases and J by 3 bases, leaving 14 bases between them. In germline, CDR1 is LGHNA, CDR2 YSLEER. CDR3 size: 15 residues.

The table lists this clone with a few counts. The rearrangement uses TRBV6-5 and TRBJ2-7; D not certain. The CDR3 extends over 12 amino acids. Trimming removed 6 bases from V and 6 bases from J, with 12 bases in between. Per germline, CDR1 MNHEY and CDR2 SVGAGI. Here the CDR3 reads CASSSPSSEQYF. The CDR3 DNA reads TGTGCCAGCAGCTCTCCCTCTAGCGAGCAGTACTTC.

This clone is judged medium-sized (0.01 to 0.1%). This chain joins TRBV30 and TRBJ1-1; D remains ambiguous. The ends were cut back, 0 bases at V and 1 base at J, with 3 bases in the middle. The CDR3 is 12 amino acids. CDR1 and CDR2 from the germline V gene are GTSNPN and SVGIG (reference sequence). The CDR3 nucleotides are TGTGCCTGGAGTGTCGGGAACACTGAAGCTTTCTTT. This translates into CAWSVGNTEAFF. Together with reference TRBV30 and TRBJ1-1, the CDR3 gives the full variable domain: SQTIHQWPATLVQPVGSPLSLECTVEGTSNPNLYWYRQAAGRGLQLLFYSVGIGQISSEVPQNLSASRPQDRQFILSSKKLLLSDSGFYLCAWSVGNTEAFFGQGTRLTVV.

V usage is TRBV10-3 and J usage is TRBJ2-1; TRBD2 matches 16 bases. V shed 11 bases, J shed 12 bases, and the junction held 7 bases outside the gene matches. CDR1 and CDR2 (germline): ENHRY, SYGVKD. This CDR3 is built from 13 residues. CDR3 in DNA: TGTGCCGCGGGACTAGCGGGGGGGCCCGGGCAGTTCTTC. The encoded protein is CAAGLAGGPGQFF.

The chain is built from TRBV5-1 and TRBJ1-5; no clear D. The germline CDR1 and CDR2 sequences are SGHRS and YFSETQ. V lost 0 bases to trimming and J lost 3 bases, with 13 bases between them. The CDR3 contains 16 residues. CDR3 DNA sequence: TGCGCCAGCAGCTTGGAAGGTCTTTCCGCCAATCAGCCCCAGCATTTT. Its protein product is CASSLEGLSANQPQHF.

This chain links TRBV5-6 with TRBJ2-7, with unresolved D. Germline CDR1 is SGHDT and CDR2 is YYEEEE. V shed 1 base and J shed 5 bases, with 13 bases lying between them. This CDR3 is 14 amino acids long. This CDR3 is CASSLFRFKDEQYF. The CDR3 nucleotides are TGTGCCAGCAGCTTGTTCCGGTTCAAGGACGAGCAGTACTTC.

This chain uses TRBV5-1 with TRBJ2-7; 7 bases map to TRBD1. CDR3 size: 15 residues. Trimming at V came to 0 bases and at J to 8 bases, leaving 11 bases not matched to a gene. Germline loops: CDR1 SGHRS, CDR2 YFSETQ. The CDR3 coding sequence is TGCGCCAGCAGCTTGGAGGAGAGGGGGCGAGGCCAGCAGTACTTC. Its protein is CASSLEERGRGQQYF.

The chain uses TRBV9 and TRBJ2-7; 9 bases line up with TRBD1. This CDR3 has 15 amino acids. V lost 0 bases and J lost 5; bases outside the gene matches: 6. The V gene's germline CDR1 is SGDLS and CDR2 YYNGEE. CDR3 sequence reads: CASSVGGTGSDEQYF. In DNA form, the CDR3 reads TGTGCCAGCAGCGTAGGTGGGACAGGGAGCGACGAGCAGTACTTC.

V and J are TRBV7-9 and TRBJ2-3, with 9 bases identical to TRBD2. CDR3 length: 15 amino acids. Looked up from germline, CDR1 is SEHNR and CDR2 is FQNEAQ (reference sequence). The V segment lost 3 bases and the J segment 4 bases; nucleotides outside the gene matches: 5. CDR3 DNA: TGTGCCAGCAGCTTCGTGGCTAGCGGGGCAGATACGCAGTATTTT. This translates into CASSFVASGADTQYF.

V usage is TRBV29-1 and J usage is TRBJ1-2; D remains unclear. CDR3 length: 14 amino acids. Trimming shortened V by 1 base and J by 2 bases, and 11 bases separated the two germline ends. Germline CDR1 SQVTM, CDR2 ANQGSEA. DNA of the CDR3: TGCAGCGTTGAAGGGCCCCCCGGGAACTATGGCTACACCTTC. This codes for CSVEGPPGNYGYTF.

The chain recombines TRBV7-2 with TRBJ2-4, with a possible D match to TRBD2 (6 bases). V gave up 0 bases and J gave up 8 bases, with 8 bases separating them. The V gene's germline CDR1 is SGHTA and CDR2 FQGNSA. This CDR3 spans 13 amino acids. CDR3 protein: CASSLASGDIQYF. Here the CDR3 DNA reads TGTGCCAGCAGCTTAGCTTCGGGGGACATTCAGTACTTC.

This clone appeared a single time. CDR3 in DNA: TGTGCCAGCAGCTTAAGCCAGGACTACACAGATACGCAGTATTTT. This gives the protein CASSLSQDYTDTQYF. This rearrangement joins TRBV5-6 to TRBJ2-3; TRBD2 is a possible D gene (6 bases). CDR1 and CDR2 from the germline V gene are SGHDT and YYEEEE. Trimming left V 2 bases short and J 2 bases short, with 12 bases between. The CDR3 sequence is 15 residues long.

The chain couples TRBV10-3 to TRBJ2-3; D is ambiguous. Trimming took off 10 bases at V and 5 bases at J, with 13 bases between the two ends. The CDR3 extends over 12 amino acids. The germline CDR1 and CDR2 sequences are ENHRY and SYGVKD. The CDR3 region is CATEGKEDTQYF. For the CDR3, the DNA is TGTGCCACTGAAGGAAAAGAAGATACGCAGTATTTT.

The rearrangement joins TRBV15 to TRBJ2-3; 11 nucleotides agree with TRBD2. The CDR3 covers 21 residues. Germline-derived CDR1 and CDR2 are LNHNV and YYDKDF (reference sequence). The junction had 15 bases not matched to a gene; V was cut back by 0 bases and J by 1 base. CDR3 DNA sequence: TGTGCCACCAGCAGAGATCCTCAAACTAGCGGGAGTTTAGTTGGCACAGATACGCAGTATTTT. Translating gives CATSRDPQTSGSLVGTDTQYF.

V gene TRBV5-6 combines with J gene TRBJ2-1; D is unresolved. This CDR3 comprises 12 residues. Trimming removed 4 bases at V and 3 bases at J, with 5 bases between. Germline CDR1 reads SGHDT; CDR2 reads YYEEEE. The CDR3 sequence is CASSQSYNEQFF. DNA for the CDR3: TGTGCCAGCAGCCAGAGCTACAATGAGCAGTTCTTC.

CDR3 DNA sequence: TGTGCCAGCAGCTTGACAGATCCACTAGCGGGGTACTACGAGCAGTACTTC. The encoded protein is CASSLTDPLAGYYEQYF. The V call is TRBV7-6, the J call TRBJ2-7; 10 bases are shared with TRBD2. V shed 3 bases and J 3 bases; nucleotides not matched to a gene: 11. The CDR3 totals 17 residues. In germline, CDR1 is SGHVS, CDR2 FNYEAQ.

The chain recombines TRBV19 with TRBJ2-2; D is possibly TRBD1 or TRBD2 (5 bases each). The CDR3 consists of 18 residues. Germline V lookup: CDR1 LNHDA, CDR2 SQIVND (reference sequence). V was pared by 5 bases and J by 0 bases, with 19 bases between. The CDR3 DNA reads TGTGCCAGTAGTCTTCCGGGACCGTACGATCCGAACACCGGGGAGCTGTTTTTT. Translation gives CASSLPGPYDPNTGELFF.

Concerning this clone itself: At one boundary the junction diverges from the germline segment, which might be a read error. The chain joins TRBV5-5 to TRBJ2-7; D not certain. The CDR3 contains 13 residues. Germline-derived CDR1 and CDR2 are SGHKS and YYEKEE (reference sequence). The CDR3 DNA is TGCGCCAGCAGCCAAGATAAGGGCTACGAGCAGTACTTC. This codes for CASSQDKGYEQYF.

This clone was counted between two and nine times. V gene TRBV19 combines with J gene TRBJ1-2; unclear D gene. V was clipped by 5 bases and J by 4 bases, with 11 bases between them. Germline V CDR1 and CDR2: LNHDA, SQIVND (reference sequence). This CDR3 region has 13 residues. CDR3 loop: CASSPSVTYGYTF. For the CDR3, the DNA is TGTGCCAGTAGTCCCTCTGTGACCTATGGCTACACCTTC.